A selection of T cell receptor beta chains follows, all from one sample in a study of shared clonotypes between healthy human individuals. TCRdb's table, derived via immunoSEQ multiplex PCR, lists solely in-frame clones and lacks some. This repertoire shows hundreds of thousands of clones, 80% to 95% found once; its top ten account for around 24%. The material sequenced was naive CD8+ T cells sorted from blood. The receptors were sampled from a man under 40 in good health. The CDR3 runs from the conserved cysteine through the conserved F or W. The D gene is left open where the match is weak. Clone size appears in some rows only: once, few, many, or a class for an expanded clone.

CASRRTGSGPEQYF,TGTGCCAGCAGAAGAACAGGGTCGGGTCCCGAGCAGTACTTC,TRBV28,TRBJ2-7,.,.
CASSVGNSYNEQFF,TGTGCCAGCAGCGTAGGAAATAGCTACAATGAGCAGTTCTTC,TRBV9,TRBJ2-1,.,.
CASSSGRRGRVAFF,TGTGCCAGCAGCTCCGGCCGACGGGGGCGGGTTGCCTTCTTC,TRBV5-8,TRBJ2-7,.,.
CASSLNLAGIVHEQFF,TGTGCCAGCAGCTTAAATCTGGCAGGGATTGTGCATGAGCAGTTCTTC,TRBV7-2,TRBJ2-1,.,.
CASSQDRSSSYEQYF,TGCGCCAGCAGCCAAGACAGGTCCAGCTCCTACGAGCAGTACTTC,TRBV4-1,TRBJ2-7,.,.
CASSEWTGLEQYF,TGCGCCAGCAGTGAGTGGACAGGGCTCGAGCAGTACTTC,TRBV10-1,TRBJ2-7,TRBD1,few
CASSLGLAGRETQYF,TGTGCCAGCAGCCTTGGACTAGCGGGAAGGGAGACCCAGTACTTC,TRBV7-2,TRBJ2-5,TRBD2,.
CASSEIPIGARNTEAFF,TGTGCCAGCAGTGAAATCCCAATTGGGGCGAGGAACACTGAAGCTTTCTTT,TRBV6-1,TRBJ1-1,.,.
CASSEAGPMNTEAFF,TGTGCCAGCAGTGAAGCGGGGCCAATGAACACTGAAGCTTTCTTT,TRBV2,TRBJ1-1,.,.
CASSFWTSRSYNEQFF,TGTGCCAGCAGTTTCTGGACTAGCAGGTCCTACAATGAGCAGTTCTTC,TRBV27,TRBJ2-1,TRBD2,.
CASSLVGFRAYTF,TGTGCCAGCAGCTTAGTGGGATTCAGGGCCTACACCTTC,TRBV11-2,TRBJ1-2,.,.
CASRPRVRNEQFF,TGTGCCAGCAGACCGCGGGTTCGGAATGAGCAGTTCTTC,TRBV6-5,TRBJ2-1,.,.
CASSFERLAMNTGELFF,TGTGCCAGCAGTTTCGAAAGACTAGCTATGAACACCGGGGAGCTGTTTTTT,TRBV28,TRBJ2-2,TRBD2,once
CATSKTSGRLTDSSYEQYF,TGTGCCACCAGCAAGACTAGCGGGAGGCTTACCGATAGCTCCTACGAGCAGTACTTC,TRBV15,TRBJ2-7,TRBD2,.
CASSYSGYEQYF,TGTGCCAGCAGCTACAGCGGCTACGAGCAGTACTTC,TRBV9,TRBJ2-7,.,.
CASSFPGDSYEQYF,TGTGCCAGCAGTTTCCCAGGGGACTCCTACGAGCAGTACTTC,TRBV28,TRBJ2-7,.,.